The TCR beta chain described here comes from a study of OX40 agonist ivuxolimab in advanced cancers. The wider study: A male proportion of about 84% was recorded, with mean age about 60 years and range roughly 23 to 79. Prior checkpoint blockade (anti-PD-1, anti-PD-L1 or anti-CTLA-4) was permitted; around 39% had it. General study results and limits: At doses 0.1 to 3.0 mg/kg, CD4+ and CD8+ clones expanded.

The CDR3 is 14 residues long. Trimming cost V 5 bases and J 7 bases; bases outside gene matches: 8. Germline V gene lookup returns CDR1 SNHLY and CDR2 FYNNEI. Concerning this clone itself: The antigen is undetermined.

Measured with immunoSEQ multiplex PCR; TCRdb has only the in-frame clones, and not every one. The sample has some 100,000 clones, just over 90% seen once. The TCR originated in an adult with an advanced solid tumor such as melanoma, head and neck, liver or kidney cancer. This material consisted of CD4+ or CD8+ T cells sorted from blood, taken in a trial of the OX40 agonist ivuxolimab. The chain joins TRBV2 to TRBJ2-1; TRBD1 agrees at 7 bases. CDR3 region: CASSKGQVWNEQFF. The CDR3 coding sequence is TGTGCCAGCAGTAAAGGACAGGTCTGGAATGAGCAGTTCTTC.